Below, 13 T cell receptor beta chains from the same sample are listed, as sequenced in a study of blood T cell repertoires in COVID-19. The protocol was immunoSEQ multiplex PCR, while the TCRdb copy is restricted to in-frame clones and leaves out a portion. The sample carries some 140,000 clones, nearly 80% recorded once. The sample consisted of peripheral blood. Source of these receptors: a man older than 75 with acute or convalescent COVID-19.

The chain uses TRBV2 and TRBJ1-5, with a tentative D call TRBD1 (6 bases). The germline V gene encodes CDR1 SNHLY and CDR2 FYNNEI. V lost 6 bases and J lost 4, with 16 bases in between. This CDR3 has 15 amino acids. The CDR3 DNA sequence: TGTGCCAGCAGCAATGACAGGCACGTGAATCAGCCCCAGCATTTT. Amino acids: CASSNDRHVNQPQHF.

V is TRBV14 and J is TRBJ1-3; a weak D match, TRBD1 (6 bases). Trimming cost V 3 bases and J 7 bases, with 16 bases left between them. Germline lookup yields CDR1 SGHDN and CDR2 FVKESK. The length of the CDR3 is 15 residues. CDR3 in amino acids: CASSHRDTSWNTIYF. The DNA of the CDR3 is TGTGCCAGCAGCCACCGGGACACCAGTTGGAACACCATATATTTT. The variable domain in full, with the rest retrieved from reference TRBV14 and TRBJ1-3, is EAGVTQFPSHSVIEKGQTVTLRCDPISGHDNLYWYRRVMGKEIKFLLHFVKESKQDESGMPNNRFLAERTGGTYSTLKVQPAELEDSGVYFCASSHRDTSWNTIYFGEGSWLTVV.

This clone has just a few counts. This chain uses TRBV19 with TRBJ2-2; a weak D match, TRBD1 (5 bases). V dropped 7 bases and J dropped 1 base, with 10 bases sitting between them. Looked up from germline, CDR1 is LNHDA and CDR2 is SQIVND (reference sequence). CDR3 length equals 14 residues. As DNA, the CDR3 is TGTGCCAGTAATTTCCAGGGGAACACCGGGGAGCTGTTTTTT. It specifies CASNFQGNTGELFF. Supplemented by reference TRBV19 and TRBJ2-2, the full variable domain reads DGGITQSPKYLFRKEGQNVTLSCEQNLNHDAMYWYRQDPGQGLRLIYYSQIVNDFQKGDIAEGYSVSREKKESFPLTVTSAQKNPTAFYLCASNFQGNTGELFFGEGSRLTVL.

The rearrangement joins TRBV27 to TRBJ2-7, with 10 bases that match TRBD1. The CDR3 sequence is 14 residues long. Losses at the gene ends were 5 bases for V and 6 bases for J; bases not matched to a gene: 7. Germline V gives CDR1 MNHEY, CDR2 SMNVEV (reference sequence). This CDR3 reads CASSPRQGAAEQYV. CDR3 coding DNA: TGTGCCAGCAGTCCGAGACAGGGGGCGGCCGAGCAGTACGTC.

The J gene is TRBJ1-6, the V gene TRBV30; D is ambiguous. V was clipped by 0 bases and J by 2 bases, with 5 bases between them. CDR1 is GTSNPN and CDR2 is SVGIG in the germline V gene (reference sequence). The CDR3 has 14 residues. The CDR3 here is CAWSVTTYNSPLHF. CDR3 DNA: TGTGCCTGGAGTGTAACAACCTATAATTCACCCCTCCACTTT.

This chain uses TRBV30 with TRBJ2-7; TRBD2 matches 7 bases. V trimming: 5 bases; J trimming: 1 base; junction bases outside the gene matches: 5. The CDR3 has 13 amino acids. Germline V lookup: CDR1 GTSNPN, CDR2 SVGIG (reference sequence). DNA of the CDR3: TGTGCCTGGGGCTCTAGCGGATCCTACGAGCAGTACTTC. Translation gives CAWGSSGSYEQYF.

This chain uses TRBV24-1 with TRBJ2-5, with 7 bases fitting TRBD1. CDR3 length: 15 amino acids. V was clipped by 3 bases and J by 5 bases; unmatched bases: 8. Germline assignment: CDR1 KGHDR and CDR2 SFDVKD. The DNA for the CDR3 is TGTGCCACCAGTGATAGAGGGGGCTCGGGGGAGACCCAGTACTTC. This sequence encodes CATSDRGGSGETQYF.

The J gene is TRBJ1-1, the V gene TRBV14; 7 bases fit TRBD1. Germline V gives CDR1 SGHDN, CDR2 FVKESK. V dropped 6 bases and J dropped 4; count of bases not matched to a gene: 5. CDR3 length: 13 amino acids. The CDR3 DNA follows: TGTGCCAGCAGACTACAGGGGCCCACTGAAGCTTTCTTT. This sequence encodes CASRLQGPTEAFF.

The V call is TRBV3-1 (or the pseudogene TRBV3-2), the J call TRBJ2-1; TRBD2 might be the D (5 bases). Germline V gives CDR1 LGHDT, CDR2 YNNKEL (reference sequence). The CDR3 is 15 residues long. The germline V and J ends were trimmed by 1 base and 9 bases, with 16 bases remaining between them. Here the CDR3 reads CASSQGGLAIGEQFF. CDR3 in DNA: TGTGCCAGCAGCCAAGGGGGTCTAGCTATCGGTGAGCAGTTCTTC.

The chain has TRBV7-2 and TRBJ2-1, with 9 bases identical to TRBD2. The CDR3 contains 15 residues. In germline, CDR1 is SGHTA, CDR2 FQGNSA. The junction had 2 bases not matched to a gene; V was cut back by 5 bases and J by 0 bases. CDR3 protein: CASSQTSGSYNEQFF. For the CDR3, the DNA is TGTGCCAGCAGCCAGACTAGCGGCTCCTACAATGAGCAGTTCTTC.

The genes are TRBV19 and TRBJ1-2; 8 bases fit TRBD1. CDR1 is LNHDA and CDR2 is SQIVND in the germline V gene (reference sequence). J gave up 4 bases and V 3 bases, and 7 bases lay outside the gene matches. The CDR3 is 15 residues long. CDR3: CASSMILGQVYGYTF. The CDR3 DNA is TGTGCCAGTAGTATGATCTTGGGACAGGTCTATGGCTACACCTTC.

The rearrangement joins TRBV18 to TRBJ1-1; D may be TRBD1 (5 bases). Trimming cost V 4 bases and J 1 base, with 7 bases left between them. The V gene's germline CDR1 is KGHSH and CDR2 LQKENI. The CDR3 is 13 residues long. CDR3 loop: CASSLGQNTEAFF. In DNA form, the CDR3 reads TGTGCCAGCTCACTTGGACAGAACACTGAAGCTTTCTTT.

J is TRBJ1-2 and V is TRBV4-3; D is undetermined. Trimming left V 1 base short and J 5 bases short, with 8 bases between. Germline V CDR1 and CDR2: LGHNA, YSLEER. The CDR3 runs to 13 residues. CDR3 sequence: CASSQGGRYGYTF. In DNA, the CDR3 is TGCGCCAGCAGCCAAGGTGGGAGGTATGGCTACACCTTC.